The 20 T cell receptor beta chains below come from one sample, sequenced in a study of blood T cell repertoires in COVID-19. Measured with immunoSEQ multiplex PCR; TCRdb has only the in-frame clones, and not every one. The sample carries about 120,000 clones, 80% to 90% recorded once. Sequenced sample: peripheral blood. These receptor sequences come from an older man with active or convalescent COVID-19.

The CDR3 spells CASSQGYLNYGYTF. CDR3 DNA sequence: TGTGCCAGTTCACAGGGTTACCTAAACTATGGCTACACCTTC. The V call is TRBV19, the J call TRBJ1-2; the D gene is possibly TRBD1 (6 bases). From germline, CDR1 is LNHDA and CDR2 SQIVND (reference sequence). V was clipped by 8 bases and J by 2 bases, with 15 bases between them. CDR3 length equals 14 residues.

The chain is built from TRBV6-5 and TRBJ2-2; tentatively, D is TRBD1 (6 bases). Germline values: CDR1 MNHEY, CDR2 SVGAGI. This CDR3 spans 15 amino acids. With 4 bases removed from V and 6 bases from J, the gap between germline ends came to 15 bases. CDR3 residues: CASSFNRDGSGELFF. The CDR3 DNA sequence: TGTGCCAGCAGTTTCAACAGGGATGGCTCCGGGGAGCTGTTTTTT.

The chain combines TRBV6-2 or TRBV6-3 with TRBJ2-3; 10 bases are shared with TRBD2. Looked up from germline, CDR1 is MNHEY and CDR2 is SVGEGT. The length of the CDR3 is 14 residues. Trimming cost V 5 bases and J 6 bases; bases outside gene matches: 5. Here the CDR3 DNA reads TGTGCCAGCAGTATCTCTAGCGGGGGCGATACGCAGTATTTT. It is translated as CASSISSGGDTQYF.

This clone was counted once. The chain joins TRBV7-9 to TRBJ1-3, with a weak D call TRBD1 (5 bases). Deletions cut 9 bases from V and 4 bases from J, with 10 bases between. From germline, CDR1 is SEHNR and CDR2 FQNEAQ (reference sequence). The CDR3 totals 12 residues. As DNA, the CDR3 is TGTGCCAGGACAGATTCCGGAAACACCATATATTTT. Translating gives CARTDSGNTIYF.

V gene TRBV2 combines with J gene TRBJ1-1, with a possible D match to TRBD1 (6 bases). The length of the CDR3 is 13 residues. The V gene lost 6 bases and the J gene lost 1 base, with 9 bases spanning the gap. The germline V gene encodes CDR1 SNHLY and CDR2 FYNNEI. CDR3 nucleotide sequence: TGTGCCAGCAGGGCACAGGGGAACACTGAAGCTTTCTTT. Translation gives CASRAQGNTEAFF.

V is TRBV27 and J is TRBJ1-4, with D perhaps TRBD1 (6 bases). The CDR3 is made up of 14 amino acids. CDR1 and CDR2 from the germline V gene are MNHEY and SMNVEV (reference sequence). Trimming took off 1 base at V and 8 bases at J, with 11 bases between the two ends. The CDR3 DNA is TGTGCCAGCAGTTTATTGGGGGGGCGAGAAAAACTGTTTTTT. It specifies CASSLLGGREKLFF.

This clone showed up just once. The genes are TRBV20-1 and TRBJ1-1; D remains unclear. Germline V gene lookup returns CDR1 DFQATT and CDR2 SNEGSKA (reference sequence). Between the trimmed V and J ends, which lost 6 bases and 5 bases, there was a span of 10 bases. The CDR3 loop spans 11 amino acids. CDR3 bases: TGCAGTGCCCCCCTACAGACTGAAGCTTTCTTT. Encoded protein: CSAPLQTEAFF.

The V call is TRBV28, the J call TRBJ1-2, with a tentative D call TRBD1 (5 bases). Germline values: CDR1 MDHEN, CDR2 SYDVKM. This CDR3 is 17 amino acids long. The ends were cut back, 6 bases at V and 7 bases at J, with 27 bases in the middle. The CDR3 loop reads CASSEGPGNQRVSGYTF. Written as DNA, the CDR3 is TGTGCCAGCAGCGAGGGGCCAGGGAATCAGCGGGTATCTGGCTACACCTTC.

The chain combines TRBV5-5 with TRBJ1-5; maybe TRBD1 (6 bases). The CDR3 has 15 amino acids. Trimming pared 3 bases from V and 2 bases from J, leaving 12 bases between. Germline-derived CDR1 and CDR2 are SGHKS and YYEKEE (reference sequence). Here the CDR3 DNA reads TGTGCCAGCAGCTCGACAGGAATGGGCAATCAGCCCCAGCATTTT. Residues: CASSSTGMGNQPQHF. The full variable domain, its missing parts supplied by reference TRBV5-5 and TRBJ1-5, is DAGVTQSPTHLIKTRGQQVTLRCSPISGHKSVSWYQQVLGQGPQFIFQYYEKEERGRGNFPDRFSARQFPNYSSELNVNALLLGDSALYLCASSSTGMGNQPQHFGDGTRLSIL.

The genes are TRBV9 and TRBJ2-2; possible D gene TRBD2, 6 bases. Between the trimmed V and J ends, which lost 4 bases and 9 bases, there was a span of 19 bases. The CDR3 runs 15 residues. Germline assignment: CDR1 SGDLS and CDR2 YYNGEE. Written as DNA, the CDR3 is TGTGCCAGCAGCCGGGACCGGGGGACCCCCCGGGAGCTGTTTTTT. This encodes CASSRDRGTPRELFF. Using reference TRBV9 and TRBJ2-2 for the parts outside the CDR3, the full variable domain is DSGVTQTPKHLITATGQRVTLRCSPRSGDLSVYWYQQSLDQGLQFLIQYYNGEERAKGNILERFSAQQFPDLHSELNLSSLELGDSALYFCASSRDRGTPRELFFGEGSRLTVL.

V and J are TRBV10-3 and TRBJ1-1; the match to TRBD1 covers 8 bases. The CDR3 covers 15 residues. J was trimmed by 2 bases and V by 9 bases; bases with no gene match: 11. Germline V gene data show CDR1 as ENHRY and CDR2 as SYGVKD. The CDR3 loop is CAIKRAGGDNTEAFF. CDR3 DNA: TGTGCCATAAAAAGGGCAGGGGGCGATAACACTGAAGCTTTCTTT.

This clone was picked up a small number of times. The chain carries TRBV19 and TRBJ1-2; TRBD1 is a possible D gene (5 bases). V was cut by 7 bases and J by 5 bases, with 17 bases left in between. The CDR3 is 14 residues long. Germline V CDR1 and CDR2: LNHDA, SQIVND (reference sequence). The CDR3 DNA is TGTGCCAGTAAACCCCCAGGGTCCGCATATGGCTACACCTTC. Encoded protein: CASKPPGSAYGYTF.

J is TRBJ1-2 and V is TRBV7-9; D uncertain. The CDR3 covers 14 residues. V lost 5 bases and J 1 base, leaving 11 bases between the germline ends. Germline V gene lookup returns CDR1 SEHNR and CDR2 FQNEAQ (reference sequence). The CDR3 loop is CASSRDSSNYGYTF. The CDR3 region has the DNA TGTGCCAGCAGCCGCGACTCAAGTAACTATGGCTACACCTTC.

The chain joins TRBV5-6 to TRBJ2-5; TRBD2 aligns across 9 bases. There are 17 residues in the CDR3. The J segment lost 5 bases and the V segment lost 0 bases, leaving 11 bases of the junction unmatched. Germline values: CDR1 SGHDT, CDR2 YYEEEE. CDR3 sequence reads: CASSLASSGDWGETQYF. The CDR3 nucleotides are TGTGCCAGCAGCTTGGCGTCTAGCGGGGACTGGGGGGAGACCCAGTACTTC.

This chain connects TRBV30 to TRBJ2-7, with 9 bases aligning to TRBD1. The CDR3 runs 14 residues. V dropped 3 bases and J dropped 6; count of bases not matched to a gene: 9. Germline V lookup: CDR1 GTSNPN, CDR2 SVGIG (reference sequence). CDR3 in DNA: TGTGCCTGGAGGGAGAGGGACAGGGCAGTCGAGCAGTACTTC. Translated, it gives CAWRERDRAVEQYF.

This clone occurred once. The J gene is TRBJ2-7, the V gene TRBV29-1; possible D gene TRBD1, 5 bases. From germline, CDR1 is SQVTM and CDR2 ANQGSEA. The V end lost 6 bases, the J end lost 3 bases, and 9 bases lay between the germline ends. This CDR3 spans 11 amino acids. The CDR3 protein is CSVLDNYEQYF. DNA of the CDR3: TGCAGCGTGCTGGACAACTACGAGCAGTACTTC.

This clone was detected only once. The V and J genes are TRBV5-1 and TRBJ1-1; D perhaps matches TRBD1 (5 bases). The CDR3 is 13 amino acids. Germline V gene sequence: CDR1 SGHRS, CDR2 YFSETQ. The V end lost 0 bases, the J end lost 8 bases, and 11 bases lay between the germline ends. The DNA of the CDR3 is TGCGCCAGCAGCTTGGATTACCAGGGCGAAGCTTTCTTT. It is translated as CASSLDYQGEAFF.

This chain uses TRBV6-5 with TRBJ2-6, with 8 bases aligning to TRBD2. With 10 bases clipped from V and 0 bases from J, the junction kept 5 bases outside the gene matches. Germline V gene data show CDR1 as MNHEY and CDR2 as SVGAGI. This CDR3 comprises 15 residues. CDR3 in DNA: TGTGCCATCGCGGGGGGCTCCTCTGGGGCCAACGTCCTGACTTTC. It translates to CAIAGGSSGANVLTF.

The chain combines TRBV3-1 (or the pseudogene TRBV3-2) with TRBJ1-3; 7 bases are shared with TRBD1. V shed 5 bases and J 7 bases; nucleotides not matched to a gene: 8. The germline V gene has CDR1 LGHDT and CDR2 YNNKEL (reference sequence). The CDR3 loop spans 14 amino acids. This CDR3 reads CASSVRDSANTIYF. CDR3 sequence (DNA): TGTGCCAGCAGCGTCCGGGACAGTGCGAACACCATATATTTT.

The DNA for the CDR3 is TGTGCCAGTAGTAGGGGGACAAACACCGGGGAGCTGTTTTTT. Translation: CASSRGTNTGELFF. The chain has TRBV19 and TRBJ2-2, with D maybe TRBD1 (6 bases). In germline, CDR1 is LNHDA, CDR2 SQIVND (reference sequence). Trimming pared 4 bases from V and 2 bases from J, leaving 8 bases between. The CDR3 is 14 amino acids. The full variable domain, with the rest looked up from reference TRBV19 and TRBJ2-2, is DGGITQSPKYLFRKEGQNVTLSCEQNLNHDAMYWYRQDPGQGLRLIYYSQIVNDFQKGDIAEGYSVSREKKESFPLTVTSAQKNPTAFYLCASSRGTNTGELFFGEGSRLTVL.